This T cell receptor beta chain was identified in a study of OX40 agonist ivuxolimab in advanced cancers. Study overall: Patients achieving partial responses numbered three: one hepatocellular carcinoma case and two cutaneous melanoma cases.

The CDR3 contains 16 residues. V gave up 5 bases and J gave up 6 bases; unmatched junction bases: 8. CDR1 SEHNR and CDR2 FQNEAQ come from the germline V gene (reference sequence). Points on this clone: As yet, its antigen is unknown.

Regarding the study as a whole: Normalized T-cell clonal expansion was also low in a subset of nonresponders. Expanded peripheral T cells had an undetermined antigen specificity.

TCRdb's table, derived via immunoSEQ multiplex PCR, lists solely in-frame clones and lacks some. This table holds about 84,000 clones, roughly 89% found once. This specimen was CD4+ or CD8+ T cells sorted from blood, taken in a trial of the OX40 agonist ivuxolimab. The clonotype originates from an adult with an advanced solid tumor such as melanoma, head and neck, liver or kidney cancer. V gene TRBV7-9 combines with J gene TRBJ2-2, with 11 bases lining up with TRBD2. The CDR3 nucleotides read TGTGCCAGCAGCAAAATAGCGGGAGGGCCCTCCGGGGAGCTGTTTTTT. Amino acids: CASSKIAGGPSGELFF. The entire variable domain, with the rest obtained from reference TRBV7-9 and TRBJ2-2, is as follows: DTGVSQNPRHKITKRGQNVTFRCDPISEHNRLYWYRQTLGQGPEFLTYFQNEAQLEKSRLLSDRFSAERPKGSFSTLEIQRTEQGDSAMYLCASSKIAGGPSGELFFGEGSRLTVL.